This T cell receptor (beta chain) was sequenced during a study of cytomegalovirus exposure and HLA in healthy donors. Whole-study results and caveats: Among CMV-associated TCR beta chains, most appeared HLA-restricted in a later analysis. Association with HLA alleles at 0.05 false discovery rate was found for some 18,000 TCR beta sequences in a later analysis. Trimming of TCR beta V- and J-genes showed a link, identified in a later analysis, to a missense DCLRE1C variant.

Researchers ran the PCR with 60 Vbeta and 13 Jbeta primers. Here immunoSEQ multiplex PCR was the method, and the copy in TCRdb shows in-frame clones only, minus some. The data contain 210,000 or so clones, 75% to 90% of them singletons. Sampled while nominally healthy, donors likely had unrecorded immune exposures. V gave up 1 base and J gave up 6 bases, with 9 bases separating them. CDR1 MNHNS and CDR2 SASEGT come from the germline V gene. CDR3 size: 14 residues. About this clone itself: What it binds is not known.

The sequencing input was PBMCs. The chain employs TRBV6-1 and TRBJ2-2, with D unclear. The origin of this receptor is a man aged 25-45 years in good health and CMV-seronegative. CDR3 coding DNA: TGTGCCAGCAGTGAAGTAAGAGGTGCCGGGGAGCTGTTTTTT. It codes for CASSEVRGAGELFF.